This TCR beta chain came from a study of cytomegalovirus exposure and HLA in healthy donors. Trimming stripped 4 bases from V and 10 bases from J, with 12 bases between. The germline V gene has CDR1 SGHDT and CDR2 YYEEEE. This CDR3 is 12 amino acids long. The PCR contained 60 Vbeta and 13 Jbeta primers. The assay was immunoSEQ multiplex PCR, and TCRdb's table has in-frame clones only and misses some. Seen here are 200,000 to 250,000 clones, under 85% observed once, and the top ten hold 1.5% to 2%. Source material: PBMCs. The genes are TRBV5-6 and TRBJ2-1; tentatively, D is TRBD2 (6 bases). The sequence was obtained from a man in his fifties or sixties in good health and CMV-seronegative. CDR3 bases: TGTGCCAGCAGCCCCTGGGGGAGGGAGCAGTTCTTC. Translation: CASSPWGREQFF.